Listed below are T cell receptor beta chains from one sample, sequenced in a study of blood T cell repertoires in COVID-19. Measured with immunoSEQ multiplex PCR; TCRdb has only the in-frame clones, and not every one. Found here are 120,000 or so clones, about 80% of them singletons; the top ten hold 10% to 15%. Sequencing input: peripheral blood. Source of these receptors: a man between 60 and 75 years old with acute or convalescent COVID-19. Each CDR3 is given with its conserved first and last residue. A D gene is named only where the DNA matches it firmly. Not all rows give a size; the values are once, few, many and, for expanded clones, a class.

d_gene	abundance	v_gene	j_gene	CDR3nt	CDR3aa
.	few	TRBV30	TRBJ1-1	TGTGCCTCCACTCGGGGGATGAACACTGAAGCTTTCTTT	CASTRGMNTEAFF
.	.	TRBV2	TRBJ1-6	TGTGCCAGCAGAAAACAGGGAGGGGATTATAATTCACCCCTCCACTTT	CASRKQGGDYNSPLHF
TRBD1	medium-sized	TRBV28	TRBJ1-5	TGTGCCAGCAGGACAGGGCATCAGCCCCAGCATTTT	CASRTGHQPQHF
TRBD1	once	TRBV5-1	TRBJ1-1	TGCGCCAGCAGCAAGACAGGGAAGGGGAACACTGAAGCTTTCTTT	CASSKTGKGNTEAFF
.	.	TRBV28	TRBJ1-1	TGTGCCAGCTTGGCCTACGCCGGGGGGGGCACTGAAGCTTTCTTT	CASLAYAGGGTEAFF
.	.	TRBV5-1	TRBJ2-7	TGCGCCAGCAGCGAGACAACCGACAACGAGCAGTACTTC	CASSETTDNEQYF
TRBD1	.	TRBV29-1	TRBJ2-7	TGCAGCGCGAGGGACAGGGGATATTACGAGCAGTACTTC	CSARDRGYYEQYF
TRBD1	.	TRBV6-5	TRBJ1-6	TGTGCCAGCAGACTAGACAGGGGTACTTCACCCCTCCACTTT	CASRLDRGTSPLHF
.	.	TRBV27	TRBJ1-2	TGTGCCAGCAGGCCCCCCCAGGCGGGTGGCTACACCTTC	CASRPPQAGGYTF
TRBD1	.	TRBV6-6	TRBJ1-1	TGTGCCAGCAGACTGGACAGGAGCCGAGGGGCTTTCTTT	CASRLDRSRGAFF
TRBD1	.	TRBV5-1	TRBJ2-5	TGCGCCAGCAGCTTGGGAACGACAGGGCAAGAGACCCAGTACTTC	CASSLGTTGQETQYF
TRBD2	.	TRBV5-1	TRBJ2-3	TGCGCCAGCAGCTTGGACCCGGGACTAGCGGGAGTCGGCACAGATACGCAGTATTTT	CASSLDPGLAGVGTDTQYF
TRBD1	.	TRBV9	TRBJ2-6	TGTGCCAGCAGCAAGCCCGGGACAGGGGTCGGTGGGGCCAACGTCCTGACTTTC	CASSKPGTGVGGANVLTF
.	.	TRBV7-3	TRBJ2-1	TGTGCCAGCAGCTTACAGAGAGGGGGCAATGAGCAGTTCTTC	CASSLQRGGNEQFF
TRBD1	few	TRBV9	TRBJ2-2	TGTGCCAGCAGCCTTCACGGGGGGACAGGGATGACCGGGGAGCTGTTTTTT	CASSLHGGTGMTGELFF
.	.	TRBV19	TRBJ1-2	TGTGCCAGTAGTTCCAGGGGAGTATACTATGGCTACACCTTC	CASSSRGVYYGYTF
.	.	TRBV30	TRBJ2-6	TGTGCCTGGAGTGTATCACGGGACTCTGGGGCCAACGTCCTGACTTTC	CAWSVSRDSGANVLTF